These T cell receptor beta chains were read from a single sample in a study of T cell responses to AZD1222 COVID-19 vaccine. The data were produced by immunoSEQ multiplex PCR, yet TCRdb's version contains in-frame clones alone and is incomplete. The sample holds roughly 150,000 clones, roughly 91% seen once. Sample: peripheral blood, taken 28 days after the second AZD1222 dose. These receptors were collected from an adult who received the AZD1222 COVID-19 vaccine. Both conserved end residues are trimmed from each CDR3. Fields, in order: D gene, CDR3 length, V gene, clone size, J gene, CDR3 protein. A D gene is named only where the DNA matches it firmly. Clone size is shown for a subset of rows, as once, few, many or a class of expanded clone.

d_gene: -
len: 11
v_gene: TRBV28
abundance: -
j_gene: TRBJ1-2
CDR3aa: ASSSTPRDGYT

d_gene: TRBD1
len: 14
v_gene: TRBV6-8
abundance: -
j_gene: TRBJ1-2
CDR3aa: ASSSDGQGSNYGYT

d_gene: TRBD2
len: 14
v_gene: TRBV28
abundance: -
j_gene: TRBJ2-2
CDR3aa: ASQSSGRAYTGELF

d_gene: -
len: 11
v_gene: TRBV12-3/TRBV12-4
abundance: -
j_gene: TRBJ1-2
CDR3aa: ASSFELYYGYT

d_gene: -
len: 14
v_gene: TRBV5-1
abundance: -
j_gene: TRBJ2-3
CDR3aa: ASSLAGVTRTDTQY

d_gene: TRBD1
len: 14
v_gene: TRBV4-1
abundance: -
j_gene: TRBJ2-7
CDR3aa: ASSQGASGTVYEQY

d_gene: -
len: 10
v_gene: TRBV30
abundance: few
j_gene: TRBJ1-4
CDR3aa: AWREGLGKLF

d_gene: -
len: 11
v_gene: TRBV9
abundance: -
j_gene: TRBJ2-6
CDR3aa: ASTPGGANVLT

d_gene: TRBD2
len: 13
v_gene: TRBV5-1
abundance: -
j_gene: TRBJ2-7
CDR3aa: ASRPGTSASYEQY

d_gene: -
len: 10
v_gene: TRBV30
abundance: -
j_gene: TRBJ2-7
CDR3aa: AWSGTPYEQY

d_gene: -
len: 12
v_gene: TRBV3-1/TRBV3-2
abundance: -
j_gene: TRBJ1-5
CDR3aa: ASSQELGYQPQH

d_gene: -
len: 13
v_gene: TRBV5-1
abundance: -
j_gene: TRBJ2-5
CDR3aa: ASSLGQVALETQY

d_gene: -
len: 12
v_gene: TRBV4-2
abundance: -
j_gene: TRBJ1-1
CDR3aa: ASSQETVNTEAF

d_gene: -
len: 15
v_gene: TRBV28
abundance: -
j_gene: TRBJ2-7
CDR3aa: ASSLVRGPSLSYEQY